What follows describes a single TCR beta chain. V trimming: 6 bases; J trimming: 14 bases; junction bases outside the gene matches: 11. The germline CDR1 and CDR2 sequences are MGHRA and YSYEKL. CDR3 size: 14 residues. In the original analysis: Reference gene primers were amplified, and this amplification served to estimate nucleated cell counts. TCRdb's table, derived via immunoSEQ multiplex PCR, lists solely in-frame clones and lacks some. That table furnishes V, J and clone size, whereas the DNA furnished D and trimming. The data show about 200,000 clones, 70% to 90% seen once. These data originate in a study of blood T cell repertoires in COVID-19. As for the study in general: Acute and convalescent COVID-19 specimens originated in the United States, Italy and Spain. From T cells, B-cell-depleted T cells, or PBMCs came the material, which was cDNA or gDNA.

The TCR originated in a man aged 55-75 years with active or convalescent COVID-19. Sample: peripheral blood. The chain is built from TRBV4-1 and TRBJ1-6; 9 bases are shared with TRBD1. The CDR3 region is CASRGTGIGSALHF. For the CDR3, the DNA is TGCGCCAGCAGGGGGACAGGGATAGGGTCGGCCCTCCACTTT.